These 10 T cell receptor beta chains originate from one sample sequenced in a study of memory CD4+ T cells and cytomegalovirus serostatus. Single viable CD3+CD4+CD8-CD45RO+ cells were sorted as the memory CD4+ T cells. The data were produced by immunoSEQ multiplex PCR, yet TCRdb's version contains in-frame clones alone and is incomplete. Counted here are 45,000 to 65,000 clones, 75% to 85% occurring once; the ten biggest clones make up less than 1%. The sequencing input was memory CD4+ T cells from blood. Receptors were obtained from an adult in good health and CMV-seronegative.

The V and J genes are TRBV5-6 and TRBJ1-3; unclear D gene. V was clipped by 1 base and J by 1 base, with 6 bases between them. There are 14 residues in the CDR3. The germline CDR1 and CDR2 sequences are SGHDT and YYEEEE. The CDR3 nucleotides read TGTGCCAGCAGCTTGACACCGTCTGGAAACACCATATATTTT. Its translation: CASSLTPSGNTIYF.

The chain employs TRBV5-4 and TRBJ2-5, with D hard to call. Trimming removed 1 base at V and 1 base at J, with 2 bases between. Germline V gene data show CDR1 as SGHNT and CDR2 as YYREEE (reference sequence). This CDR3 region has 12 residues. In DNA form, the CDR3 reads TGTGCCAGCAGCTTGCCCCAAGAGACCCAGTACTTC. Its protein is CASSLPQETQYF.

The chain joins TRBV29-1 to TRBJ1-5; the match to TRBD1 covers 9 bases. The germline V gene encodes CDR1 SQVTM and CDR2 ANQGSEA. The CDR3 covers 13 residues. V lost 6 bases and J lost 6; bases outside the gene matches: 6. CDR3 sequence (DNA): TGCAGCGTCGGGACAGGGTACGCTCAGCCCCAGCATTTT. Translating gives CSVGTGYAQPQHF.

The genes are TRBV7-2 and TRBJ2-5; 9 nucleotides match TRBD1. Germline V lookup: CDR1 SGHTA, CDR2 FQGNSA. The trim removed 5 bases at V and 12 bases at J, leaving 22 bases unmatched. The CDR3 runs to 17 residues. CDR3 region: CASSPGTGRPLETPEYF. In DNA form, the CDR3 reads TGTGCCAGCAGCCCGGGGACAGGGAGACCCCTTGAGACCCCCGAGTACTTC.

This rearrangement joins TRBV5-1 to TRBJ1-2; D perhaps matches TRBD1 (5 bases). V was clipped by 0 bases and J by 8 bases, with 14 bases between them. The CDR3 is 14 amino acids. Germline values: CDR1 SGHRS, CDR2 YFSETQ. For the CDR3, the DNA is TGCGCCAGCAGCTTGGGGGACTCAACTGGAGGCTACACCTTC. It encodes CASSLGDSTGGYTF.

The V gene is TRBV28, the J gene TRBJ2-7; 8 bases match TRBD1. CDR1 and CDR2 (germline): MDHEN, SYDVKM. The J segment lost 3 bases and the V segment lost 2 bases, leaving 6 bases of the junction unmatched. The CDR3 is 15 residues long. This CDR3 reads CASSLGQGGSYEQYF. In DNA, the CDR3 is TGTGCCAGCAGTTTAGGACAGGGCGGCAGCTACGAGCAGTACTTC.

The chain employs TRBV5-1 and TRBJ2-3, with TRBD1 matching 9 bases. CDR1 is SGHRS and CDR2 is YFSETQ in the germline V gene. Losses at the gene ends were 7 bases for V and 1 base for J; bases not matched to a gene: 4. The CDR3 sequence is 14 residues long. The CDR3 loop is CASQGTGRTDTQYF. Here the CDR3 DNA reads TGCGCCAGCCAAGGGACAGGGCGCACAGATACGCAGTATTTT.

This chain connects TRBV30 to TRBJ1-6; 11 bases agree with TRBD1. CDR1 is GTSNPN, CDR2 SVGIG, per germline (reference sequence). Trimming removed 0 bases from V and 14 bases from J; junction bases left unmatched: 9. This CDR3 spans 15 amino acids. The DNA of the CDR3 is TGTGCCTGGAGTGTACGTGGGACAGGGGGGGGGACCCTCCACTTT. Encoded protein: CAWSVRGTGGGTLHF.

The chain couples TRBV5-1 to TRBJ2-2; D may be TRBD1 (6 bases). The V end was cut by 5 bases, the J end by 5 bases, with 16 bases between. The CDR3 is 15 residues long. Looked up from germline, CDR1 is SGHRS and CDR2 is YFSETQ. CDR3 sequence: CASRPQGKGTGELFF. The CDR3 region has the DNA TGCGCCAGCAGGCCCCAGGGGAAAGGGACCGGGGAGCTGTTTTTT.

This clone was found a few times. The chain combines TRBV15 with TRBJ2-1, with TRBD1 as a possible D gene (5 bases). CDR3 length: 17 residues. Germline-derived CDR1 and CDR2 are LNHNV and YYDKDF (reference sequence). V was cut by 1 base and J by 0 bases, with 13 bases left in between. CDR3 amino acids: CATSRGVQAGSYNEQFF. DNA of the CDR3: TGTGCCACCAGCAGAGGGGTACAGGCCGGCTCCTACAATGAGCAGTTCTTC.